These 25 T cell receptor beta chains came from one sample sequenced in a study of identical twins. TCRdb processed the 5' RACE reads anew with MiXCR; each CDR3 protein has one entry. The table has about 190,000 distinct CDR3 sequences, approximately 15% seen once. Another study also made use of these data, one on T cells expressing NK-cell markers.

Specimen: CD8+ T cells sorted from blood. The source is a woman younger than 35 in good health.

The chain recombines TRBV9 with TRBJ1-2, with D perhaps matching TRBD1 (6 bases). Germline CDR1 and CDR2: SGDLS and YYNGEE. CDR3 length: 16 residues. Trimming cost V 3 bases and J 7 bases, with 22 bases left between them. The CDR3 spells CASSAGTTIVASGYTF. The CDR3 DNA follows: TGTGCCAGCAGCGCCGGGACAACAATAGTGGCGTCTGGCTACACCTTC.

The V gene is TRBV7-2, the J gene TRBJ1-1; D gene uncertain. V was shortened by 1 base and J by 7 bases, with 7 bases between the two germline ends. This CDR3 comprises 12 residues. Germline values: CDR1 SGHTA, CDR2 FQGNSA. CDR3 sequence reads: CASSLGLFEAFF. DNA for the CDR3: TGTGCCAGCAGCTTAGGACTGTTTGAAGCTTTCTTT.

This chain uses TRBV10-3 with TRBJ1-1; a possible D gene is TRBD1 (6 bases). Trimming cost V 5 bases and J 1 base, with 11 bases left between them. The CDR3 is 14 residues long. Germline V gene lookup returns CDR1 ENHRY and CDR2 SYGVKD. The CDR3 nucleotides are TGTGCCATCAGTCCGGACAGCTCGAACACTGAAGCTTTCTTT. This codes for CAISPDSSNTEAFF.

In its sample, this clonotype was seen a few times. The chain links TRBV27 to TRBJ2-7; 8 nucleotides line up with TRBD2. V was clipped by 1 base and J by 4 bases; unmatched bases: 9. Germline V gene lookup returns CDR1 MNHEY and CDR2 SMNVEV (reference sequence). CDR3 length: 16 residues. The CDR3 DNA is TGTGCCAGCAGTTTATACGGGAGGGCCTACAGATACGAGCAGTACTTC. Translation: CASSLYGRAYRYEQYF.

The rearrangement links TRBV12-5 to TRBJ2-7; possibly TRBD2 for D (6 bases). The length of the CDR3 is 13 residues. The germline V gene encodes CDR1 LGHNT and CDR2 FRNRAP. V shed 5 bases and J shed 4 bases, with 12 bases lying between them. The CDR3 loop is CASGRGETYEQYF. CDR3 nucleotide sequence: TGTGCTAGTGGTCGCGGGGAAACGTACGAGCAGTACTTC.

J is TRBJ1-1 and V is TRBV20-1, with TRBD1 matching 9 bases. Germline trimming cut 1 base from V and 6 bases from J; bases unmatched to any gene: 9. CDR3 size: 15 residues. Per the germline V gene, CDR1 is DFQATT and CDR2 is SNEGSKA (reference sequence). The CDR3 sequence: CSARAITGGLAEAFF. The CDR3 nucleotides read TGCAGTGCTAGAGCTATAACAGGGGGCCTGGCTGAAGCTTTCTTT.

The chain joins TRBV5-6 to TRBJ2-7; D is undetermined. Germline V gene data show CDR1 as SGHDT and CDR2 as YYEEEE. This CDR3 comprises 13 residues. Trimming removed 2 bases at V and 4 bases at J, with 10 bases between. Here the CDR3 DNA reads TGTGCCAGCAGCTTATCATCCGGGTACGAGCAGTACTTC. This sequence encodes CASSLSSGYEQYF.

This sequence joins TRBV12-5 and TRBJ1-5, with D perhaps matching TRBD1 (5 bases). This CDR3 has 12 amino acids. Trimming took off 2 bases at V and 8 bases at J, with 7 bases between the two ends. The germline V gene encodes CDR1 LGHNT and CDR2 FRNRAP. Here the CDR3 reads CASGLSGKPQHF. The CDR3 nucleotides are TGTGCTAGTGGTTTGTCAGGGAAGCCCCAGCATTTT.

The chain carries TRBV9 and TRBJ1-1; 11 bases are a match to TRBD1. The CDR3 extends over 14 amino acids. Trimming cost V 5 bases and J 6 bases; bases outside gene matches: 6. Germline-derived CDR1 and CDR2 are SGDLS and YYNGEE. CDR3 region: CASSWGQGESEAFF. The CDR3 DNA reads as TGTGCCAGCAGTTGGGGACAGGGGGAGTCTGAAGCTTTCTTT. Full variable domain (missing parts from reference TRBV9 and TRBJ1-1): DSGVTQTPKHLITATGQRVTLRCSPRSGDLSVYWYQQSLDQGLQFLIQYYNGEERAKGNILERFSAQQFPDLHSELNLSSLELGDSALYFCASSWGQGESEAFFGQGTRLTVV.

This clonotype was counted between two and nine times. V and J are TRBV20-1 and TRBJ2-5, with TRBD2 as a possible D gene (7 bases). This CDR3 has 13 amino acids. Germline V lookup: CDR1 DFQATT, CDR2 SNEGSKA (reference sequence). V was cut by 6 bases and J by 3 bases, with 14 bases left in between. The CDR3: CSARGGAEETQYF. CDR3 coding DNA: TGCAGTGCCCGAGGGGGGGCCGAAGAGACCCAGTACTTC.

The sample holds a few counts of this clonotype. This chain links TRBV6-2 or TRBV6-3 with TRBJ2-7, with D possibly TRBD1 on 6 matching bases. The CDR3 loop spans 16 amino acids. With 7 bases removed from V and 0 bases from J, the gap between germline ends came to 19 bases. Germline values: CDR1 MNHEY, CDR2 SVGEGT. In DNA form, the CDR3 reads TGTGCCAGCACACCCTCCCCGGACAGCCACTCCTACGAGCAGTACTTC. Translating it yields CASTPSPDSHSYEQYF.

This clonotype was observed a handful of times. V is TRBV29-1 and J is TRBJ1-1; D unclear. With 7 bases removed from V and 6 bases from J, the gap between germline ends came to 12 bases. Germline assignment: CDR1 SQVTM and CDR2 ANQGSEA. The CDR3 contains 11 residues. CDR3 amino acids: CSAIYGAEAFF. In nucleotides, the CDR3 is TGCAGCGCAATCTACGGTGCTGAAGCTTTCTTT.

This chain uses TRBV24-1 with TRBJ2-1, with TRBD1 matching 11 bases. Trimming at V came to 3 bases and at J to 2 bases, leaving 11 bases not matched to a gene. Germline V lookup: CDR1 KGHDR, CDR2 SFDVKD. This CDR3 is 19 amino acids long. CDR3: CATSDGTGGGGGPYNEQFF. Written as DNA, the CDR3 is TGTGCCACCAGTGATGGGACAGGGGGTGGAGGAGGGCCCTACAATGAGCAGTTCTTC.

This clonotype has just a few counts. This chain connects TRBV4-1 to TRBJ2-1; TRBD2 is a possible D gene (6 bases). Trimming cost V 0 bases and J 8 bases, with 14 bases left between them. Germline loops: CDR1 MGHRA, CDR2 YSYEKL. The CDR3 totals 15 residues. The CDR3 sequence is CASSQDRGIVYEQFF. CDR3 sequence (DNA): TGCGCCAGCAGCCAAGATCGGGGGATAGTCTATGAGCAGTTCTTC.

This clonotype was found a few times. J is TRBJ2-3 and V is TRBV6-1, with D uncertain. The CDR3 has 15 amino acids. V was trimmed by 7 bases and J by 1 base, leaving 15 bases between them. The germline V gene has CDR1 MNHNS and CDR2 SASEGT. CDR3 region: CASTRWTGRTDTQYF. DNA for the CDR3: TGTGCCAGCACCCGATGGACCGGACGCACAGATACGCAGTATTTT.

Here the CDR3 DNA reads TGTGCCAGCAGTGAGGCCGGACTAGCGGGGTACGGTGAGCAGTTCTTC. It is translated as CASSEAGLAGYGEQFF. The V call is TRBV6-1, the J call TRBJ2-1, with TRBD2 matching over 12 bases. The V gene's germline CDR1 is MNHNS and CDR2 SASEGT. The CDR3 has 16 amino acids. Trimming at V came to 3 bases and at J to 9 bases, leaving 9 bases not matched to a gene.

The chain recombines TRBV19 with TRBJ2-7; perhaps TRBD1 as D (6 bases). Trimming stripped 5 bases from V and 6 bases from J, with 17 bases between. Germline V gives CDR1 LNHDA, CDR2 SQIVND (reference sequence). The CDR3 is made up of 14 amino acids. The CDR3, as DNA: TGTGCCAGTAGTCTCTCGGACAGCCTCGTCGAGCAGTACTTC. Its translation is CASSLSDSLVEQYF.

This clonotype showed up just a few times. The V and J genes are TRBV7-9 and TRBJ2-3, with 7 bases that match TRBD1. Germline lookup yields CDR1 SEHNR and CDR2 FQNEAQ (reference sequence). The CDR3 is made up of 16 amino acids. Losses at the gene ends were 4 bases for V and 1 base for J; bases not matched to a gene: 8. CDR3 loop: CASSSGQVGRTDTQYF. The CDR3 DNA sequence: TGTGCCAGCAGCTCTGGACAGGTCGGTCGCACAGATACGCAGTATTTT.

This clonotype was detected ten times or more. This chain connects TRBV12-3 or TRBV12-4 to TRBJ2-3; 7 bases match TRBD1. V was clipped by 6 bases and J by 0 bases; unmatched bases: 6. There are 15 residues in the CDR3. The CDR3 DNA reads TGTGCCAGCAGCCCAGGGGGACCTAGCACAGATACGCAGTATTTT. Its protein product is CASSPGGPSTDTQYF.

This clonotype was observed a single time. The chain links TRBV14 to TRBJ2-1; the D call may be TRBD1 or TRBD2 (5 bases each). The CDR3 covers 18 residues. Germline values: CDR1 SGHDN, CDR2 FVKESK. V lost 0 bases, J lost 2 bases, and 17 bases lay in between. The CDR3 bases are TGTGCCAGCAGCCAAGATGGGGCTTTGAGGGGTGCCTACAATGAGCAGTTCTTC. It translates to CASSQDGALRGAYNEQFF.

This clonotype came up many times. This sequence joins TRBV6-2 or TRBV6-3 and TRBJ2-7; D gene unclear. There are 14 residues in the CDR3. V was shortened by 0 bases and J by 0 bases, with 6 bases between the two germline ends. Per the germline V gene, CDR1 is MNHEY and CDR2 is SVGEGT. The CDR3 DNA sequence: TGTGCCAGCAGTTACTCGTCTAGCTCCTACGAGCAGTACTTC. Translated, it gives CASSYSSSSYEQYF.

The chain is built from TRBV21-1 and TRBJ2-2; TRBD1 reflects the table's D call only, with no check against the DNA. TRBV21-1 is a known pseudogene. This CDR3 has 15 residues. The DNA of the CDR3 is TGTGCCAGCAGCGTCCGGGACAGGGTCCCTGGGGAGCTGTTTTTT. Encoded protein: CASSVRDRVPGELFF.

The chain combines TRBV12-3 or TRBV12-4 with TRBJ2-7; 10 positions agree with TRBD1. The length of the CDR3 is 16 residues. Trimming cost V 4 bases and J 2 bases; bases outside gene matches: 8. Written as DNA, the CDR3 is TGTGCCAGCAGTTCATCTCCGGGACAGGGGCCCTACGAGCAGTACTTC. Translating it yields CASSSSPGQGPYEQYF.

The chain employs TRBV7-2 and TRBJ2-7, with 7 bases fitting TRBD2. This CDR3 has 14 amino acids. With V trimmed by 3 bases and J by 9 bases, 11 bases remained unmatched. Germline V CDR1 and CDR2: SGHTA, FQGNSA. Here the CDR3 reads CASSFSSGPLGQYF. CDR3 DNA sequence: TGTGCCAGCAGCTTTTCTAGCGGACCTCTTGGGCAGTACTTC. Full variable domain (rest looked up from reference TRBV7-2 and TRBJ2-7): GAGVSQSPSNKVTEKGKDVELRCDPISGHTALYWYRQSLGQGLEFLIYFQGNSAPDKSGLPSDRFSAERTGGSVSTLTIQRTQQEDSAVYLCASSFSSGPLGQYFGPGTRLTVT.

This rearrangement joins TRBV7-9 to TRBJ2-7; D may correspond to TRBD1 or TRBD2 (5 bases each). CDR3 length: 14 residues. The ends were cut back, 7 bases at V and 5 bases at J, with 18 bases in the middle. Germline V lookup: CDR1 SEHNR, CDR2 FQNEAQ (reference sequence). For the CDR3, the DNA is TGTGCCAGCACCCAGGGACGGACGAGGAACGAGCAGTACTTC. Translation gives CASTQGRTRNEQYF.